The 28 T cell receptor beta chains listed next were all sequenced from one sample in a study of CD8 T cells in Susac syndrome. The RNA, roughly 0.45 to 1 ug, was put through reverse transcription using random hexamers. TCRdb reprocessed the immunoSEQ multiplex PCR reads via MiXCR and lists one record per CDR3 protein. Of about 300,000 distinct CDR3 sequences listed, 89% are singletons. Sequencing was carried out using CD8+ T cells from PBMCs. These receptors all stem from a human donor with multiple sclerosis.

With respect to this clonotype: At one end, the junction sequence differs from germline, possibly due to a read error. This chain links TRBV11-2 with TRBJ2-5; a possible D gene is TRBD2 (6 bases). The length of the CDR3 is 10 residues. Per germline, CDR1 SGHAT and CDR2 FQNNGV. CDR3: CASSGPGDNF. The CDR3 nucleotides are TGTGCCAGCAGCGGGCCGGGAGATAACTTC.

V is TRBV12-3 or TRBV12-4 and J is TRBJ1-5; no clear D gene. The CDR3 is made up of 15 amino acids. Trimming stripped 6 bases from V and 4 bases from J, with 16 bases between. CDR3 residues: CASSPPAVGNQPQHF. Written as DNA, the CDR3 is TGTGCCAGCAGCCCCCCTGCGGTGGGGAATCAGCCCCAGCATTTT.

On this clonotype: The DNA is left out, because the CDR3 cannot be placed on it with certainty; the CDR3 is given as TCRdb lists it. J is TRBJ1-4 and V is TRBV27. The CDR3 is 15 residues long, ends included. CDR1 is MNHEY and CDR2 is SMNVEV in the germline V gene (reference sequence). CDR3 region: CASSSSTGRGEKLFF.

The table lists this clonotype with a few counts. The chain couples TRBV6-5 to TRBJ2-7; 9 bases match TRBD1. The CDR3 consists of 14 residues. The J segment lost 6 bases and the V segment lost 0 bases, leaving 3 bases of the junction unmatched. CDR1 and CDR2 (germline): MNHEY, SVGAGI. CDR3 region: CASSYSGTGFEQYF. CDR3 nucleotides: TGTGCCAGCAGTTACTCCGGGACAGGGTTCGAGCAGTACTTC.

The chain couples TRBV29-1 to TRBJ1-3; a weak D match, TRBD1 (6 bases). Per the germline V gene, CDR1 is SQVTM and CDR2 is ANQGSEA. V lost 6 bases and J 0 bases, leaving 18 bases between the germline ends. The CDR3 is 16 residues long. The CDR3 DNA reads as TGCAGCGTCTTCCACGAGGGGGATCACTCTGGAAACACCATATATTTT. Translated, it gives CSVFHEGDHSGNTIYF.

The chain couples TRBV23-1 to TRBJ2-2; no firm D call. TRBV23-1 is an ORF for which the function is uncertain. This CDR3 spans 16 amino acids. The germline V and J ends were trimmed by 4 bases and 11 bases, with 23 bases remaining between them. CDR3 DNA: TGCGCCAGCAGTCTCTATAGAATGCTATGCGATCATGAGCTGTTTTTT. Amino acids: CASSLYRMLCDHELFF.

V usage is TRBV28 and J usage is TRBJ1-1, with D uncertain. CDR1 and CDR2 (germline): MDHEN, SYDVKM. V lost 3 bases and J 6 bases, leaving 11 bases between the germline ends. The CDR3 extends over 13 amino acids. As DNA, the CDR3 is TGTGCCAGCAGTTTGTGGGGATTCCCTGAAGCTTTCTTT. The encoded protein is CASSLWGFPEAFF.

This chain connects TRBV4-1 to TRBJ2-7; tentative D call: TRBD1 (5 bases). The CDR3 runs 14 residues. Germline loops: CDR1 MGHRA, CDR2 YSYEKL. V was clipped by 5 bases and J by 0 bases, with 11 bases between them. The chain's CDR3 is CASSMATGSYEQYF. DNA for the CDR3: TGCGCCAGCAGCATGGCAACAGGCTCCTACGAGCAGTACTTC.

The rearrangement links TRBV9 to TRBJ2-5; 7 nucleotides align to TRBD2. J gave up 1 base and V 4 bases, and 7 bases lay outside the gene matches. This CDR3 contains 15 residues. Germline V gene data show CDR1 as SGDLS and CDR2 as YYNGEE. CDR3 DNA: TGTGCCAGCAGCCCTAGCGGAGGGATCCAAGAGACCCAGTACTTC. Residues: CASSPSGGIQETQYF.

The chain joins TRBV20-1 to TRBJ2-2, with TRBD2 matching over 8 bases. The V gene's germline CDR1 is DFQATT and CDR2 SNEGSKA (reference sequence). V gave up 3 bases and J gave up 4 bases; unmatched junction bases: 7. The CDR3 loop spans 15 amino acids. The CDR3 reads CSASFSGDRTGELFF. The CDR3 region has the DNA TGCAGTGCTAGCTTTAGCGGGGATCGCACCGGGGAGCTGTTTTTT.

The chain is built from TRBV7-9 and TRBJ2-7, with D perhaps TRBD2 (6 bases). The CDR3 totals 13 residues. The V end was cut by 3 bases, the J end by 2 bases, with 8 bases between. CDR1 is SEHNR, CDR2 FQNEAQ, per germline (reference sequence). The DNA of the CDR3 is TGTGCCAGCAGCTTGAGGGAGGCCTACGAGCAGTACTTC. Translating it yields CASSLREAYEQYF.

This clonotype was seen only once. The V gene is TRBV19, the J gene TRBJ2-7; D possibly matches TRBD1 or TRBD2 (5 bases each). V lost 3 bases, J lost 3 bases, and 12 bases lay in between. The CDR3 covers 14 residues. Germline values: CDR1 LNHDA, CDR2 SQIVND (reference sequence). CDR3 sequence reads: CASSIARDVYEQYF. The CDR3 nucleotides read TGTGCCAGTAGTATCGCACGGGACGTCTACGAGCAGTACTTC.

The chain combines TRBV4-3 with TRBJ2-7; D gene uncertain. CDR1 and CDR2 from the germline V gene are LGHNA and YSLEER. CDR3 length: 15 amino acids. V gave up 0 bases and J gave up 0 bases, with 9 bases separating them. CDR3 DNA sequence: TGCGCCAGCAGCCAAGATCCCCTGAGCTCCTACGAGCAGTACTTC. This codes for CASSQDPLSSYEQYF.

The chain recombines TRBV28 with TRBJ2-2; no reliable D call. V dropped 8 bases and J dropped 7 bases, with 20 bases sitting between them. This CDR3 region has 15 residues. Germline V gene sequence: CDR1 MDHEN, CDR2 SYDVKM. The CDR3 loop is CASHSYGLEHGELFF. CDR3 coding DNA: TGTGCCAGCCACAGTTATGGGCTTGAACACGGGGAGCTGTTTTTT. Using reference TRBV28 and TRBJ2-2 for the parts outside the CDR3, the full variable domain is DVKVTQSSRYLVKRTGEKVFLECVQDMDHENMFWYRQDPGLGLRLIYFSYDVKMKEKGDIPEGYSVSREKKERFSLILESASTNQTSMYLCASHSYGLEHGELFFGEGSRLTVL.

The chain employs TRBV6-2 or TRBV6-3 and TRBJ2-3; weak D call: TRBD2 (5 bases). CDR1 is MNHEY, CDR2 SVGEGT, per germline. Trimming pared 3 bases from V and 5 bases from J, leaving 21 bases between. The CDR3 sequence is 17 residues long. Written as DNA, the CDR3 is TGTGCCAGCAGTTATAGAGTAGCGATGGTCGGATTAGATACGCAGTATTTT. Protein: CASSYRVAMVGLDTQYF.

The V call is TRBV29-1, the J call TRBJ1-2; D remains ambiguous. This CDR3 spans 13 amino acids. V lost 0 bases and J lost 4, with 9 bases in between. The V gene's germline CDR1 is SQVTM and CDR2 ANQGSEA. The DNA of the CDR3 is TGCAGCGTTGAAGATCCGATAGGCTATGGCTACACCTTC. It codes for CSVEDPIGYGYTF.

V usage is TRBV7-2 and J usage is TRBJ2-1; D possibly uses TRBD1 or TRBD2 (6 bases each). Germline V gives CDR1 SGHTA, CDR2 FQGNSA. The CDR3 length is 13 residues. V was cut by 4 bases and J by 12 bases, with 16 bases left in between. CDR3 amino acids: CASSSPLGGVQFF. The DNA for the CDR3 is TGTGCCAGCAGCTCGCCGTTGGGGGGCGTGCAGTTCTTC.

The chain carries TRBV12-3 or TRBV12-4 and TRBJ1-2; the match to TRBD1 covers 8 bases. This CDR3 contains 13 residues. V was pared by 10 bases and J by 6 bases, with 10 bases of the junction left unmatched. CDR3 DNA: TGTGCCAACTCTGCAGGGGGCCCGAATGGCTACACCTTC. Translating gives CANSAGGPNGYTF.

This clonotype was detected a few times. J is TRBJ2-1 and V is TRBV4-3; D perhaps matches TRBD2 (7 bases). The V gene lost 4 bases and the J gene lost 4 bases, with 14 bases spanning the gap. Germline V gene lookup returns CDR1 LGHNA and CDR2 YSLEER. The CDR3 contains 15 residues. The CDR3 bases are TGCGCCAGCAGCCTAAACAGGGAGGGGTACAATGAGCAGTTCTTC. Protein: CASSLNREGYNEQFF.

In its sample, this clonotype was seen a few times. The V call is TRBV12-3 or TRBV12-4, the J call TRBJ1-2; D unresolved. CDR3 length: 13 amino acids. Trimming cost V 3 bases and J 1 base, with 6 bases left between them. DNA for the CDR3: TGTGCCAGCAGTTTCGAGGTTAACTATGGCTACACCTTC. Translation: CASSFEVNYGYTF.

The rearrangement uses TRBV27 and TRBJ1-5; D gene uncertain. There are 14 residues in the CDR3. Germline CDR1 MNHEY, CDR2 SMNVEV (reference sequence). V lost 6 bases to trimming and J lost 1 base, with 10 bases between them. Here the CDR3 DNA reads TGTGCCAGCAGGGGTCGCAGCAGCAATCAGCCCCAGCATTTT. Translating gives CASRGRSSNQPQHF.

CDR3 residues: CASSLQRLNPQTQYF. DNA of the CDR3: TGTGCCAGCAGTCTCCAGCGTCTAAACCCCCAGACCCAGTACTTC. This chain connects TRBV28 to TRBJ2-5; unclear D gene. The CDR3 is 15 residues long. CDR1 and CDR2 from the germline V gene are MDHEN and SYDVKM. Trimming removed 5 bases at V and 6 bases at J, with 19 bases between.

This rearrangement joins TRBV4-3 to TRBJ2-7; 10 bases align to TRBD1. This CDR3 spans 14 amino acids. Germline CDR1 is LGHNA and CDR2 is YSLEER. V lost 4 bases to trimming and J lost 3 bases; unmatched junction nucleotides: 3. CDR3 loop: CASSPDRGLYEQYF. CDR3 nucleotide sequence: TGCGCCAGCAGCCCAGACAGGGGGCTCTACGAGCAGTACTTC.

V is TRBV7-6 and J is TRBJ2-7; 10 bases are a match to TRBD2. V dropped 1 base and J dropped 5; count of bases not matched to a gene: 5. This CDR3 is built from 15 residues. The germline V gene encodes CDR1 SGHVS and CDR2 FNYEAQ. This chain's CDR3 is CASSLVLAGVHEQYF. The CDR3 nucleotides are TGTGCCAGCAGCTTAGTTCTAGCGGGAGTCCACGAGCAGTACTTC.

The chain uses TRBV19 and TRBJ2-7; D may match TRBD1 or TRBD2 (6 bases each). In germline, CDR1 is LNHDA, CDR2 SQIVND (reference sequence). Trimming removed 5 bases at V and 5 bases at J, with 13 bases between. This CDR3 spans 13 amino acids. For the CDR3, the DNA is TGTGCCAGTAGTTTGAGTGGGGGGCACGAGCAGTACTTC. This sequence encodes CASSLSGGHEQYF.

This chain links TRBV6-5 with TRBJ2-7; 10 bases are a match to TRBD2. Germline V gene data show CDR1 as MNHEY and CDR2 as SVGAGI. The CDR3 is made up of 14 amino acids. Trimming removed 2 bases from V and 10 bases from J; junction bases left unmatched: 8. The CDR3 DNA sequence: TGTGCCAGCAGTTACAGTCCTAGCGGGAGATTCCAGTACTTC. Translation gives CASSYSPSGRFQYF.

The chain links TRBV13 to TRBJ2-5; possible D gene TRBD1, 5 bases. This CDR3 spans 14 amino acids. Germline V gives CDR1 PRHDT, CDR2 FYEKMQ (reference sequence). Trimming took off 4 bases at V and 5 bases at J, with 14 bases between the two ends. CDR3 coding DNA: TGTGCCAGCAGCTCGCAGGGATCAGTGGAGACCCAGTACTTC. Protein product: CASSSQGSVETQYF.

This chain joins TRBV4-3 and TRBJ2-1, with D perhaps matching TRBD2 (5 bases). CDR1 and CDR2 (germline): LGHNA, YSLEER. The V gene lost 0 bases and the J gene lost 7 bases, with 13 bases spanning the gap. This CDR3 is 15 amino acids long. CDR3 nucleotide sequence: TGCGCCAGCAGCCAAGAGATAGGACTCCTGAATGAGCAGTTCTTC. As protein: CASSQEIGLLNEQFF.